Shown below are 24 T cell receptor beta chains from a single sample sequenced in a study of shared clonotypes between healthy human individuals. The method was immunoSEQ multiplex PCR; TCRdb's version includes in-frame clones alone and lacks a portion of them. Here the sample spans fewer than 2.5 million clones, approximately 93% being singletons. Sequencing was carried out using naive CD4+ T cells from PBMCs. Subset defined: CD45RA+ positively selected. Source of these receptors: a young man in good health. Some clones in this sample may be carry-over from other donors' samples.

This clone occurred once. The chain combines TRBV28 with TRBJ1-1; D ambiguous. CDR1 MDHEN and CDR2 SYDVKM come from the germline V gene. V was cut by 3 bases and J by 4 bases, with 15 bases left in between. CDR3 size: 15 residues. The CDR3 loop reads CASSFGLAGSTEAFF. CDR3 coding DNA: TGTGCCAGCAGTTTCGGGTTGGCAGGCAGCACTGAAGCTTTCTTT.

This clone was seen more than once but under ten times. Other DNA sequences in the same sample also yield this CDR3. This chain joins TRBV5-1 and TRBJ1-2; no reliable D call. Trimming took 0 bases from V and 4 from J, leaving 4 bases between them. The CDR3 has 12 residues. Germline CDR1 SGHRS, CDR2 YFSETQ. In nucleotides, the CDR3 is TGCGCCAGCAGCTTGGGCAGCTATGGCTACACCTTC. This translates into CASSLGSYGYTF.

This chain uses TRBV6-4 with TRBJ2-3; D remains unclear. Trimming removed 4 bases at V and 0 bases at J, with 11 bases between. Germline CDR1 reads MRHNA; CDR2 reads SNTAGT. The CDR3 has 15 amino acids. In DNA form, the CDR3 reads TGTGCCAGCAGTGTCGAGTGGCAGAGCACAGATACGCAGTATTTT. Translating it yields CASSVEWQSTDTQYF.

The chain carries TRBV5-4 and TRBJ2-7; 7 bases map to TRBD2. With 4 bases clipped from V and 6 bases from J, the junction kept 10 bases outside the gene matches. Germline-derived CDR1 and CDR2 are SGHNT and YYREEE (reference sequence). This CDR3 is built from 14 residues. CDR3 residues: CASSQIGREREQYF. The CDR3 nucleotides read TGTGCCAGCAGCCAGATCGGGCGGGAGCGCGAGCAGTACTTC.

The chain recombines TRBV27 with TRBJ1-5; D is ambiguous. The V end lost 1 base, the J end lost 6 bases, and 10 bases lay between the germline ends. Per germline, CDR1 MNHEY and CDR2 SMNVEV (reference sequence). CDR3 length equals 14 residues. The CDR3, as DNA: TGTGCCAGCAGTTTATTTGGGTCTGTTCAGCCCCAGCATTTT. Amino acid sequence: CASSLFGSVQPQHF.

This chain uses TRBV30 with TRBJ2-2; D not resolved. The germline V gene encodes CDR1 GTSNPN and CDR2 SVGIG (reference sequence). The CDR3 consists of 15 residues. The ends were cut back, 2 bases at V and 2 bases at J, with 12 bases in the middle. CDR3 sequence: CAWSLRSGNTGELFF. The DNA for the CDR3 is TGTGCCTGGAGTCTAAGGTCAGGTAACACCGGGGAGCTGTTTTTT. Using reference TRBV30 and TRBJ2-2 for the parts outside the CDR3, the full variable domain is SQTIHQWPATLVQPVGSPLSLECTVEGTSNPNLYWYRQAAGRGLQLLFYSVGIGQISSEVPQNLSASRPQDRQFILSSKKLLLSDSGFYLCAWSLRSGNTGELFFGEGSRLTVL.

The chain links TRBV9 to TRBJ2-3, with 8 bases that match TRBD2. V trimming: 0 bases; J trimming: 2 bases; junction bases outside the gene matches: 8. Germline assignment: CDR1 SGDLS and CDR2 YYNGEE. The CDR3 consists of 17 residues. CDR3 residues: CASSVEAGGLPTDTQYF. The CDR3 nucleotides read TGTGCCAGCAGCGTAGAGGCGGGAGGACTACCCACAGATACGCAGTATTTT. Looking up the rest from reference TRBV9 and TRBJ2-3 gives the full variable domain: DSGVTQTPKHLITATGQRVTLRCSPRSGDLSVYWYQQSLDQGLQFLIQYYNGEERAKGNILERFSAQQFPDLHSELNLSSLELGDSALYFCASSVEAGGLPTDTQYFGPGTRLTVL.

The CDR3 loop is CASSENRANEKLFF. The CDR3 DNA is TGTGCCAGCTCCGAAAATAGGGCGAATGAAAAACTGTTTTTT. The rearrangement links TRBV18 to TRBJ1-4, with unresolved D. Deletions cut 6 bases from V and 5 bases from J, with 13 bases between. The CDR3 runs 14 residues. Germline V gene lookup returns CDR1 KGHSH and CDR2 LQKENI.

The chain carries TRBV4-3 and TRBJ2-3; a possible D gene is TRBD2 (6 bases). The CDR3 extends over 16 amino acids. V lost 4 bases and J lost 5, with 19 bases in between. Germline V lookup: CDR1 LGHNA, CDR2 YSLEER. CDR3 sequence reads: CASSPASTRRGDTQYF. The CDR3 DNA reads TGCGCCAGCAGCCCCGCGTCGACTAGAAGGGGAGATACGCAGTATTTT.

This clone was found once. CDR3 protein: CASRPGAFSTDTQYF. CDR3 in DNA: TGTGCCAGCAGACCCGGGGCTTTTAGCACAGATACGCAGTATTTT. This rearrangement joins TRBV7-9 to TRBJ2-3; D may correspond to TRBD1 or TRBD2 (5 bases each). The CDR3 extends over 15 amino acids. The germline V and J ends were trimmed by 6 bases and 0 bases, with 13 bases remaining between them. Looked up from germline, CDR1 is SEHNR and CDR2 is FQNEAQ (reference sequence).

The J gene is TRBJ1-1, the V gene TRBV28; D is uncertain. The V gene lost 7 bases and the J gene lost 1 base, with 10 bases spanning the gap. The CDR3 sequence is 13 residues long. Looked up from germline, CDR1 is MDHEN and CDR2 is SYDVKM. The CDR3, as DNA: TGTGCCAGCACCCTAACAGCGAACACTGAAGCTTTCTTT. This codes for CASTLTANTEAFF.

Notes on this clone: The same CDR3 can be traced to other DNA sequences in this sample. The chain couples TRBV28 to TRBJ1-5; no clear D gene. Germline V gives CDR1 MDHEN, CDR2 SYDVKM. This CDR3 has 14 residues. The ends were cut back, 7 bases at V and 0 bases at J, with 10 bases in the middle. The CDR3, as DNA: TGTGCCAGCATTAACAGATATAGCAATCAGCCCCAGCATTTT. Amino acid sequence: CASINRYSNQPQHF.

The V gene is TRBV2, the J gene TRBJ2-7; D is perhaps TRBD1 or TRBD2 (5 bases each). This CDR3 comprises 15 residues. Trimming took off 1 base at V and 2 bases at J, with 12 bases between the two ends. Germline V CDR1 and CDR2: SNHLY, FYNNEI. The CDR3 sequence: CASSEGPGATYEQYF. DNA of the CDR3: TGTGCCAGCAGTGAAGGTCCCGGGGCAACCTACGAGCAGTACTTC.

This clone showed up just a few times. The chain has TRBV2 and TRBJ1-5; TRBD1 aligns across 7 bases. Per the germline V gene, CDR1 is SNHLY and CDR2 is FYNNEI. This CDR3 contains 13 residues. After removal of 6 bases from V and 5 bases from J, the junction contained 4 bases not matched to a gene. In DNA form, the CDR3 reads TGTGCCAGCAGAAGGGGGCTCGATCAGCCCCAGCATTTT. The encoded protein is CASRRGLDQPQHF. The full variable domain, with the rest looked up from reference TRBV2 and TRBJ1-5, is EPEVTQTPSHQVTQMGQEVILRCVPISNHLYFYWYRQILGQKVEFLVSFYNNEISEKSEIFDDQFSVERPDGSNFTLKIRSTKLEDSAMYFCASRRGLDQPQHFGDGTRLSIL.

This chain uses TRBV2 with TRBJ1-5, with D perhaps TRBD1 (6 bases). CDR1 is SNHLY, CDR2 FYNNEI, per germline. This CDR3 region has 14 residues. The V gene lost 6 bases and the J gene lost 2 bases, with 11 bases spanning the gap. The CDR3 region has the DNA TGTGCCAGCAGACTAGGGGGGGGCAATCAGCCCCAGCATTTT. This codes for CASRLGGGNQPQHF.

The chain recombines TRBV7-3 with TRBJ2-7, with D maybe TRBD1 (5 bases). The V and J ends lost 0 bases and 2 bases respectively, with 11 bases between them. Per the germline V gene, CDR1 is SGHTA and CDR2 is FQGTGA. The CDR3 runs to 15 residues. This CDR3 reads CASSLTATVTYEQYF. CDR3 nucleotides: TGTGCCAGCAGCTTAACTGCGACAGTGACCTACGAGCAGTACTTC. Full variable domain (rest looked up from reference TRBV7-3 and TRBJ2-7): GAGVSQTPSNKVTEKGKYVELRCDPISGHTALYWYRQSLGQGPEFLIYFQGTGAADDSGLPNDRFFAVRPEGSVSTLKIQRTERGDSAVYLCASSLTATVTYEQYFGPGTRLTVT.

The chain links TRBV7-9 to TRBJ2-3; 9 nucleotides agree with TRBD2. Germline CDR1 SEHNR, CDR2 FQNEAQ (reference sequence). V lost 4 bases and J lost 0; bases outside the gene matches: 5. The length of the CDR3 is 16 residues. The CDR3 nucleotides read TGTGCCAGCAGCTCTAGCGGGAAACCTAGCACAGATACGCAGTATTTT. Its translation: CASSSSGKPSTDTQYF.

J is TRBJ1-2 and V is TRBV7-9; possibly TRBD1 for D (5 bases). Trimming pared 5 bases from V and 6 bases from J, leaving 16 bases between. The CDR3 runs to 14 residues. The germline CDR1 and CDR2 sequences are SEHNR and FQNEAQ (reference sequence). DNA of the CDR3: TGTGCCAGCAGCCCGGCCAACAGGCTCCATGGCTACACCTTC. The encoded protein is CASSPANRLHGYTF.

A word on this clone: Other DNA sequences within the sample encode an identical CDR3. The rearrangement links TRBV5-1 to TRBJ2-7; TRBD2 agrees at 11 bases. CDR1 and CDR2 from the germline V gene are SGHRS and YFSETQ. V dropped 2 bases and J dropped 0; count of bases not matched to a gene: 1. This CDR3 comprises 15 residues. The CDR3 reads CASSLTSGSSYEQYF. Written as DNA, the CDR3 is TGCGCCAGCAGCTTAACTAGCGGGAGCTCCTACGAGCAGTACTTC.

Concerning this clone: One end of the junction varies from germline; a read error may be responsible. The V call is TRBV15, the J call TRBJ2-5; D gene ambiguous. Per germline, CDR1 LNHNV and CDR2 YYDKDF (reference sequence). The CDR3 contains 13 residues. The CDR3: CATSRDYTETQYF. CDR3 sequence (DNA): TGTGCTACCAGCAGAGATTATACGGAGACCCAGTACTTC. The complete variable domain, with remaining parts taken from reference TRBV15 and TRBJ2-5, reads DAMVIQNPRYQVTQFGKPVTLSCSQTLNHNVMYWYQQKSSQAPKLLFHYYDKDFNNEADTPDNFQSRRPNTSFCFLDIRSPGLGDTAMYLCATSRDYTETQYFGPGTRLLVL.

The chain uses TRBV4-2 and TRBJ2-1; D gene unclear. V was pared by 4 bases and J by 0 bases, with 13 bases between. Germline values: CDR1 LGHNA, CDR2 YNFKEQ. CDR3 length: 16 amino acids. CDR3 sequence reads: CASSPQAVTSYNEQFF. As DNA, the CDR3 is TGTGCCAGCAGCCCCCAGGCGGTCACCTCCTACAATGAGCAGTTCTTC.

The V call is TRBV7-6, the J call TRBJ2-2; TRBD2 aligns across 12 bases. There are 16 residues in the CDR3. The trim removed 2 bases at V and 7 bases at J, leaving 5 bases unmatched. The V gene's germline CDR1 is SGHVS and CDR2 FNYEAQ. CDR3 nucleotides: TGTGCCAGCAGCTTAATGACTAGCGGGAGTAGCGGGGAGCTGTTTTTT. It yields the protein CASSLMTSGSSGELFF.

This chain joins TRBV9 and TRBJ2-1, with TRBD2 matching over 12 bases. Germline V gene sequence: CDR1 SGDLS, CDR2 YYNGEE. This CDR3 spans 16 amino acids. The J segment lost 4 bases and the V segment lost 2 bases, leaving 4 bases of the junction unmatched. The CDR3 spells CASSVRLAGVYNEQFF. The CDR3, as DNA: TGTGCCAGCAGCGTTCGACTAGCGGGAGTGTACAATGAGCAGTTCTTC.

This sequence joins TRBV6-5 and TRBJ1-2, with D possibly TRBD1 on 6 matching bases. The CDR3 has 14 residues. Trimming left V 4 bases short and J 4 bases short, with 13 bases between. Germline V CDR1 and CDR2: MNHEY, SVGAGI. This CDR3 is CASSSPDSLYGYTF. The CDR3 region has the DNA TGTGCCAGCAGTTCCCCGGACAGCCTCTATGGCTACACCTTC.